Listed here are 22 T cell receptor beta chains from one sample, sequenced in a study of blood T cell repertoires in COVID-19. Only in-frame clones appear in the TCRdb table, and some are missing; sequencing was by immunoSEQ multiplex PCR. The sample contains 350,000 to 450,000 clones, just under 90% of which appear only once. The source material was PBMCs or T cells enriched from blood (not recorded which). All receptors come from a woman under 40 who had recovered from COVID-19.

The chain recombines TRBV3-1 (or the pseudogene TRBV3-2) with TRBJ2-4; D ambiguous. The CDR3 has 12 residues. V dropped 0 bases and J dropped 13 bases, with 10 bases sitting between them. Germline-derived CDR1 and CDR2 are LGHDT and YNNKEL (reference sequence). CDR3 loop: CASSQDPREQYF. The CDR3 DNA follows: TGTGCCAGCAGCCAAGATCCTCGCGAACAGTACTTC.

The chain uses TRBV6-2 or TRBV6-3 and TRBJ2-3; D is unresolved. Looked up from germline, CDR1 is MNHEY and CDR2 is SVGEGT. The CDR3 is 12 residues long. Between the trimmed V and J ends, which lost 0 bases and 7 bases, there was a span of 5 bases. The DNA for the CDR3 is TGTGCCAGCAGTTACTCGTATAATACGCAGTATTTT. Its protein product is CASSYSYNTQYF.

The chain employs TRBV6-5 and TRBJ2-3, with a tentative D call TRBD1 (6 bases). This CDR3 is 15 amino acids long. Trimming took 0 bases from V and 2 from J, leaving 9 bases between them. Germline V lookup: CDR1 MNHEY, CDR2 SVGAGI. The CDR3 DNA is TGTGCCAGCAGTTACTCCCGGACAGCCACAGATACGCAGTATTTT. It yields the protein CASSYSRTATDTQYF.

The chain combines TRBV28 with TRBJ1-6; 8 positions match TRBD1. After removal of 5 bases from V and 6 bases from J, the junction contained 12 bases not matched to a gene. The CDR3 runs to 17 residues. Looked up from germline, CDR1 is MDHEN and CDR2 is SYDVKM. The CDR3 region has the DNA TGTGCCAGCAGTCTTCGAGGGACAGGCCCGAGTAATTCACCCCTCCACTTT. This gives the protein CASSLRGTGPSNSPLHF.

The sample holds one count of this clone. The chain combines TRBV24-1 with TRBJ2-1; a possible D gene is TRBD1 (6 bases). This CDR3 region has 13 residues. CDR1 KGHDR and CDR2 SFDVKD come from the germline V gene. V dropped 4 bases and J dropped 7 bases, with 10 bases sitting between them. The CDR3 sequence is CATSDLTGNEQFF. The CDR3 DNA is TGTGCCACCAGTGACTTAACAGGGAATGAGCAGTTCTTC.

This chain links TRBV7-3 with TRBJ2-3; D might be TRBD1 (6 bases). Trimming cost V 2 bases and J 2 bases, with 8 bases left between them. This CDR3 contains 14 residues. The germline V gene encodes CDR1 SGHTA and CDR2 FQGTGA. CDR3 in DNA: TGTGCCAGCAGCTTACAGGGGTCCACAGATACGCAGTATTTT. Protein: CASSLQGSTDTQYF.

The V and J genes are TRBV18 and TRBJ1-5, with D tentatively TRBD1 (5 bases). This CDR3 spans 15 amino acids. Trimming stripped 5 bases from V and 0 bases from J, with 11 bases between. The germline V gene encodes CDR1 KGHSH and CDR2 LQKENI. CDR3 residues: CASSGAVNSNQPQHF. For the CDR3, the DNA is TGTGCCAGCTCAGGGGCAGTTAATAGCAATCAGCCCCAGCATTTT.

The chain couples TRBV5-4 to TRBJ2-7, with D maybe TRBD1 (6 bases). The CDR3 is made up of 16 amino acids. Germline V gene data show CDR1 as SGHNT and CDR2 as YYREEE (reference sequence). Trimming took off 3 bases at V and 2 bases at J, with 18 bases between the two ends. CDR3 amino acids: CASSSTSTGTPYEQYF. CDR3 DNA: TGTGCCAGCAGCTCCACCTCAACCGGGACACCCTACGAGCAGTACTTC.

This clone has only a few counts. This chain joins TRBV7-9 and TRBJ1-1, with D uncertain. V was clipped by 8 bases and J by 8 bases, with 15 bases between them. Germline-derived CDR1 and CDR2 are SEHNR and FQNEAQ (reference sequence). The CDR3 has 12 residues. For the CDR3, the DNA is TGTGCCAGCCATCGGATAGCTGACGAAGCTTTCTTT. Protein product: CASHRIADEAFF.

This chain uses TRBV14 with TRBJ2-6; 7 bases are shared with TRBD1. The CDR3 has 16 residues. Germline CDR1 and CDR2: SGHDN and FVKESK. J was trimmed by 3 bases and V by 1 base; bases with no gene match: 3. CDR3 sequence reads: CASSQARGIGANVLTF. The CDR3 DNA follows: TGTGCCAGCAGCCAAGCCAGGGGGATTGGGGCCAACGTCCTGACTTTC.

This clone was counted once. The chain has TRBV12-3 or TRBV12-4 and TRBJ2-1, with a tentative D call TRBD2 (6 bases). V was trimmed by 3 bases and J by 6 bases, leaving 9 bases between them. The CDR3 runs 13 residues. CDR3 DNA: TGTGCCAGCAGTTTCCTCGGGGGCAATGAGCAGTTCTTC. Protein sequence: CASSFLGGNEQFF.

The chain uses TRBV9 and TRBJ2-7, with 10 bases that match TRBD2. The CDR3 consists of 15 residues. From germline, CDR1 is SGDLS and CDR2 YYNGEE. V gave up 4 bases and J gave up 6 bases; unmatched junction bases: 10. The CDR3 loop is CASSPDPSGGSEQYF. The CDR3 DNA follows: TGTGCCAGCAGCCCAGACCCTAGCGGGGGTTCCGAGCAGTACTTC.

The chain employs TRBV2 and TRBJ2-2; tentatively, D is TRBD2 (5 bases). Looked up from germline, CDR1 is SNHLY and CDR2 is FYNNEI. The length of the CDR3 is 13 residues. V lost 6 bases and J 5 bases, leaving 10 bases between the germline ends. The CDR3 reads CASRSLETGELFF. Here the CDR3 DNA reads TGTGCCAGCAGATCACTAGAGACCGGGGAGCTGTTTTTT.

This clone has a single count. The chain employs TRBV9 and TRBJ2-5; TRBD2 is a possible D gene (5 bases). Germline values: CDR1 SGDLS, CDR2 YYNGEE. With 5 bases removed from V and 1 base from J, the gap between germline ends came to 9 bases. CDR3 length: 13 residues. The CDR3 sequence: CASSESGQETQYF. The CDR3 DNA follows: TGTGCCAGCAGTGAAAGCGGCCAAGAGACCCAGTACTTC.

The chain has TRBV7-9 and TRBJ2-7, with D unresolved. The CDR3 has 16 amino acids. The germline V and J ends were trimmed by 4 bases and 2 bases, with 18 bases remaining between them. The germline V gene encodes CDR1 SEHNR and CDR2 FQNEAQ (reference sequence). DNA for the CDR3: TGTGCCAGCAGCTCCAACGTGGTGGCCCAACCCTACGAGCAGTACTTC. This sequence encodes CASSSNVVAQPYEQYF.

The V call is TRBV18, the J call TRBJ1-5; D is ambiguous. Trimming removed 6 bases at V and 3 bases at J, with 9 bases between. The CDR3 loop spans 13 amino acids. Germline V gene sequence: CDR1 KGHSH, CDR2 LQKENI. This chain's CDR3 is CASSGAFNQPQHF. CDR3 nucleotide sequence: TGTGCCAGCTCCGGAGCTTTCAATCAGCCCCAGCATTTT. Complete variable domain (other parts from reference TRBV18 and TRBJ1-5): NAGVMQNPRHLVRRRGQEARLRCSPMKGHSHVYWYRQLPEEGLKFMVYLQKENIIDESGMPKERFSAEFPKEGPSILRIQQVVRGDSAAYFCASSGAFNQPQHFGDGTRLSIL.

This sequence joins TRBV20-1 and TRBJ1-2; D remains unclear. Trimming took off 3 bases at V and 1 base at J, with 6 bases between the two ends. Germline assignment: CDR1 DFQATT and CDR2 SNEGSKA (reference sequence). The CDR3 runs 12 residues. In DNA form, the CDR3 reads TGCAGTGCTAGTTGGAGTAACTATGGCTACACCTTC. This gives the protein CSASWSNYGYTF.

This clone was seen a single time. V is TRBV28 and J is TRBJ1-3, with D perhaps matching TRBD1 (5 bases). The CDR3 length is 15 residues. V gave up 6 bases and J gave up 3 bases, with 15 bases separating them. CDR1 MDHEN and CDR2 SYDVKM come from the germline V gene. This CDR3 is CASSPAGGYGNTIYF. The DNA for the CDR3 is TGTGCCAGCAGCCCCGCCGGGGGGTATGGAAACACCATATATTTT.

The chain joins TRBV24-1 to TRBJ2-5; weak D call: TRBD2 (6 bases). The V end was cut by 5 bases, the J end by 4 bases, with 16 bases between. The CDR3 has 15 amino acids. In germline, CDR1 is KGHDR, CDR2 SFDVKD. The CDR3: CATSATAGPVETQYF. In nucleotides, the CDR3 is TGTGCCACCAGTGCCACGGCGGGGCCCGTAGAGACCCAGTACTTC.

V and J are TRBV12-3 or TRBV12-4 and TRBJ1-1; unclear D gene. CDR3 size: 13 residues. V was pared by 3 bases and J by 8 bases, with 13 bases between. The CDR3 protein is CASSFHQHVEAFF. Here the CDR3 DNA reads TGTGCCAGCAGTTTTCATCAACATGTAGAAGCTTTCTTT.

The chain links TRBV2 to TRBJ1-3, with TRBD1 matching over 10 bases. With V trimmed by 5 bases and J by 3 bases, 4 bases remained unmatched. CDR3 size: 15 residues. CDR1 SNHLY and CDR2 FYNNEI come from the germline V gene. CDR3 bases: TGTGCCAGCAGTAAGACAGGGGGCTTTGGAAACACCATATATTTT. Protein sequence: CASSKTGGFGNTIYF.

CDR3: CASSRGNSYEQYF. As DNA, the CDR3 is TGTGCCAGCTCACGCGGGAACTCCTACGAGCAGTACTTC. The chain uses TRBV3-1 (or the pseudogene TRBV3-2) and TRBJ2-7; possible D gene TRBD2, 6 bases. The CDR3 totals 13 residues. Deletions cut 8 bases from V and 0 bases from J, with 11 bases between. Germline values: CDR1 LGHDT, CDR2 YNNKEL (reference sequence).